This is a list of T cell receptor beta chains from one sample in a study of T cells in Graves' hyperthyroidism and ophthalmopathy. From the multiplex PCR reads, TCRdb called clonotypes with MiXCR, one entry per CDR3 protein. Found here are 250,000 to 300,000 distinct CDR3 sequences, 15% of them singletons; the top ten hold about 30%. Source material: blood. These receptors came from a woman aged 45 to 65 with Graves' hyperthyroidism that later progressed to Graves' ophthalmopathy. Both conserved end residues are part of each CDR3. The D gene is left open where the match is weak. The size entry is marked missing in some rows and otherwise reads once, few, many or a size class.

-	TRBV2	many	TRBJ1-2	CASTRISPSYGYTF	TGTGCCAGCACGAGGATTAGTCCGTCCTATGGCTACACCTTC
-	TRBV28	many	TRBJ2-1	CASYETGVSGLEQFF	TGTGCCAGCTATGAAACGGGAGTGTCGGGACTGGAGCAGTTCTTC
TRBD2	TRBV29-1	-	TRBJ2-5	CSVGGGGGLKETQYF	TGCAGCGTTGGTGGGGGGGGAGGGCTTAAAGAGACCCAGTACTTC
-	TRBV18	many	TRBJ2-3	CASSPTASTDTQYF	TGTGCCAGCAGTCCAACAGCTAGCACAGATACGCAGTATTTT
-	TRBV4-2	few	TRBJ1-2	CASSQVNREGYTF	TGTGCCAGCAGCCAAGTGAACAGGGAAGGCTACACCTTC
-	TRBV6-2/TRBV6-3	many	TRBJ2-1	CASSPLLGASYNEQFF	TGTGCCAGCAGCCCACTACTCGGGGCCTCCTACAATGAGCAGTTCTTC
-	TRBV6-1	many	TRBJ1-1	CASWGVGEAFF	TGTGCCAGCTGGGGAGTGGGGGAAGCTTTCTTT
TRBD1	TRBV7-9	many	TRBJ1-4	CASSFGQGALREEKLFF	TGTGCCAGCAGCTTCGGACAGGGGGCTCTTAGGGAGGAAAAACTGTTTTTT
-	TRBV7-2	many	TRBJ2-3	CASSRRTGSTDTQYF	TGTGCCAGCAGCCGACGGACTGGTAGCACAGATACGCAGTATTTT
TRBD1	TRBV19	-	TRBJ1-2	CASSPEGGIEGYTF	TGTGCCAGTAGTCCTGAAGGGGGCATAGAGGGCTACACCTTC
TRBD2	TRBV4-1	-	TRBJ2-3	CASSQGGLAGARDTQYF	TGCGCCAGCAGCCAAGGGGGACTAGCGGGAGCTCGAGATACGCAGTATTTT
TRBD2	TRBV20-1	many	TRBJ2-5	CSAGAGGRVETQYF	TGCAGTGCTGGGGCGGGAGGCCGCGTGGAGACCCAGTACTTC
TRBD1	TRBV20-1	many	TRBJ2-7	CSALQGVRQFYEQYF	TGCAGTGCTTTACAGGGGGTGAGACAATTTTACGAGCAGTACTTC
-	TRBV28	many	TRBJ1-2	CASSSKLAVRVYGYTF	TGTGCCAGCAGTTCCAAATTAGCGGTTCGCGTCTATGGCTACACCTTC
-	TRBV20-1	-	TRBJ2-1	CSATLGSVNEQFF	TGCAGTGCTACCCTGGGTAGCGTAAATGAGCAGTTCTTC
TRBD1	TRBV28	many	TRBJ2-2	CASSSWTGRTGELFF	TGTGCCAGCAGTTCCTGGACAGGGCGGACCGGGGAGCTGTTTTTT
TRBD2	TRBV6-2/TRBV6-3	many	TRBJ2-3	CASPSSGNSTDTQYF	TGTGCCAGCCCATCTAGCGGCAATAGCACAGATACGCAGTATTTT
-	TRBV20-1	many	TRBJ2-5	CSAKREEAGETQYF	TGCAGTGCTAAACGGGAAGAGGCCGGAGAGACCCAGTACTTC
TRBD2	TRBV5-1	few	TRBJ2-1	CASSLLGGSYNEQFF	TGCGCCAGCAGCTTGCTCGGGGGGTCCTACAATGAGCAGTTCTTC
TRBD2	TRBV11-2	many	TRBJ2-2	CASSLGGTRDTGELFF	TGTGCCAGCAGCTTAGGAGGGACTAGGGACACCGGGGAGCTGTTTTTT
-	TRBV6-1	many	TRBJ1-2	CASSRGTGYGYTF	TGTGCCAGCAGTCGCGGGACCGGCTATGGCTACACCTTC
TRBD2	TRBV3-1	-	TRBJ2-3	CASSQEGTSGSSDTQYF	TGTGCCAGCAGCCAAGAGGGAACTAGCGGGAGCTCAGATACGCAGTATTTT
-	TRBV4-2	few	TRBJ1-1	CASSQVQGRAEAFF	TGTGCCAGCAGCCAAGTGCAGGGGCGGGCTGAAGCTTTCTTT
TRBD1	TRBV20-1	many	TRBJ1-1	CSARETGAAAEAFF	TGCAGTGCTAGAGAGACAGGGGCTGCGGCTGAAGCTTTCTTT
TRBD2	TRBV28	-	TRBJ2-7	CASSFSLAGPGIGEQYF	TGTGCCAGCAGTTTCTCTCTAGCGGGACCCGGTATAGGGGAGCAGTACTTC
TRBD2	TRBV6-1	few	TRBJ2-7	CASSFGLAGAREQYF	TGTGCCAGCAGTTTTGGACTAGCGGGAGCCCGGGAGCAGTACTTC
-	TRBV28	many	TRBJ1-5	CASSFLRQYSNQPQHF	TGTGCCAGCAGTTTCCTGAGACAGTATAGCAATCAGCCCCAGCATTTT
TRBD1	TRBV20-1	many	TRBJ1-1	CSAKQGAGAFF	TGCAGTGCTAAGCAGGGGGCCGGGGCTTTCTTT
-	TRBV15	many	TRBJ2-1	CATSREETLVYEQFF	TGTGCCACCAGCAGAGAGGAGACCTTGGTCTATGAGCAGTTCTTC
-	TRBV6-1	few	TRBJ2-4	CASSSGQAKNIQYF	TGTGCCAGCAGTTCGGGGCAAGCCAAAAACATTCAGTACTTC
-	TRBV19	few	TRBJ2-1	CASSNLKTRLTPTYNEQFF	TGTGCCAGTAGTAACCTTAAGACCCGACTCACCCCGACCTACAATGAGCAGTTCTTC
-	TRBV2	many	TRBJ1-2	CASSKIPTNYGYTF	TGTGCCAGCAGTAAGATACCTACTAACTATGGCTACACCTTC
-	TRBV6-1	-	TRBJ1-6	CASSGWDILVSDSYNSPLHF	TGTGCCAGCTCGGGATGGGACATTCTCGTATCCGACTCCTATAATTCACCCCTCCACTTT
TRBD1	TRBV29-1	-	TRBJ1-4	CSAQGRGTNEKLFF	TGCAGCGCACAGGGGAGGGGGACTAATGAAAAACTGTTTTTT
TRBD2	TRBV7-2	many	TRBJ2-1	CASSLDAGGYGNEQFF	TGTGCCAGCAGCTTAGACGCGGGGGGTTACGGCAATGAGCAGTTCTTC
TRBD1	TRBV7-9	many	TRBJ2-2	CASSLGTGGDTGELFF	TGTGCCAGCAGCTTAGGGACAGGGGGAGACACCGGGGAGCTGTTTTTT